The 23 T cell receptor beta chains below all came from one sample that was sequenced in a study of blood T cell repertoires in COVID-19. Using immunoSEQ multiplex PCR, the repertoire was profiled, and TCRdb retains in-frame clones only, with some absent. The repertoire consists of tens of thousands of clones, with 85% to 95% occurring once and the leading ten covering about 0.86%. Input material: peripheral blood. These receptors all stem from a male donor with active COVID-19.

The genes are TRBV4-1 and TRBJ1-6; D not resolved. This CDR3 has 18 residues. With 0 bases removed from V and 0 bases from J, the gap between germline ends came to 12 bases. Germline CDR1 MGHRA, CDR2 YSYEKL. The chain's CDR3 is CASSQDNPASSYNSPLHF. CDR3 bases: TGCGCCAGCAGCCAAGATAACCCCGCTAGCTCCTATAATTCACCCCTCCACTTT.

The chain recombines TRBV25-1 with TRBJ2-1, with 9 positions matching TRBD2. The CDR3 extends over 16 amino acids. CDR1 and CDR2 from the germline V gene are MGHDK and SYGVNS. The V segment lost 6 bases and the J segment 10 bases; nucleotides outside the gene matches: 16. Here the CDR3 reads CASRRETSGSWGEQFF. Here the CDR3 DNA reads TGTGCCAGCAGGAGGGAGACTAGCGGCTCATGGGGGGAGCAGTTCTTC.

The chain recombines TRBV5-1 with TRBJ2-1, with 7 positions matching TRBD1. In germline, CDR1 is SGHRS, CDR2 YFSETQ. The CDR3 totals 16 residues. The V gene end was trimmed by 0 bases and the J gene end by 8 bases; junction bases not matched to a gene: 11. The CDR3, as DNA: TGCGCCAGCAGCTTGGTTACAGGGGCCGGGATGGATGAGCAGTTCTTC. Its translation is CASSLVTGAGMDEQFF.

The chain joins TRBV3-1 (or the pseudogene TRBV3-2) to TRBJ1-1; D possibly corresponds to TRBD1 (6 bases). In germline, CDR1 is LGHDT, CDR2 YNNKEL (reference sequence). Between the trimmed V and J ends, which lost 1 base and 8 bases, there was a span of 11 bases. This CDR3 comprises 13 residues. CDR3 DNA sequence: TGTGCCAGCAGCCAAGCTGTAACAGGGGAAGCTTTCTTT. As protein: CASSQAVTGEAFF.

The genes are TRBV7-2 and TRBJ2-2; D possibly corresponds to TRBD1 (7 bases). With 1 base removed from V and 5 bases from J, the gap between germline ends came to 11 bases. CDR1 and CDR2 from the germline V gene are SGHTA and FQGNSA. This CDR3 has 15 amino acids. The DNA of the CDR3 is TGTGCCAGCAGCTTAGTGCAGGGGGGTACCGGGGAGCTGTTTTTT. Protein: CASSLVQGGTGELFF.

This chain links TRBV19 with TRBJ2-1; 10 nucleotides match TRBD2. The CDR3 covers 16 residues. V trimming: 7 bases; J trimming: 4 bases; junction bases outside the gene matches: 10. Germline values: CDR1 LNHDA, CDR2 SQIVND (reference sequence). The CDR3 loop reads CASTDRLAGSYNEQFF. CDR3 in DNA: TGTGCCAGTACCGACCGACTAGCGGGCTCATACAATGAGCAGTTCTTC.

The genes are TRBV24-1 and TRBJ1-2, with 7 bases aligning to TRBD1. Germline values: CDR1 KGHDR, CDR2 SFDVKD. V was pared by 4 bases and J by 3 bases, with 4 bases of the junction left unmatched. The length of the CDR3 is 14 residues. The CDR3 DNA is TGTGCCACCAGTGACCCCGGACAGGACTATGGCTACACCTTC. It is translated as CATSDPGQDYGYTF.

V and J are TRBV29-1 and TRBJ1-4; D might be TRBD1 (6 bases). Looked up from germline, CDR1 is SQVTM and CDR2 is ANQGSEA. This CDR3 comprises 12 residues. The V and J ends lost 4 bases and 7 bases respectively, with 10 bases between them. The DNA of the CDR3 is TGCAGCGTTGGAGGGGGTACTGAAAAACTGTTTTTT. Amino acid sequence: CSVGGGTEKLFF.

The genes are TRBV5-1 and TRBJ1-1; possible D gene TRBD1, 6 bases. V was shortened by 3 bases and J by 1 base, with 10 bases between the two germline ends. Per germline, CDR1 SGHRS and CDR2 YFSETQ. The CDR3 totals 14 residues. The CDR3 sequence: CASSSLTGNTEAFF. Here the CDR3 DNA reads TGCGCCAGCAGCTCCTTGACAGGGAACACTGAAGCTTTCTTT.

CDR3 amino acids: CASSLSTSTEAFF. CDR3 bases: TGTGCCAGCAGCTTAAGTACTTCAACTGAAGCTTTCTTT. V usage is TRBV7-2 and J usage is TRBJ1-1; D not certain. Germline V gene lookup returns CDR1 SGHTA and CDR2 FQGNSA. The CDR3 loop spans 13 amino acids. With 2 bases removed from V and 5 bases from J, the gap between germline ends came to 9 bases. Drawing the rest from reference TRBV7-2 and TRBJ1-1, the complete variable domain is GAGVSQSPSNKVTEKGKDVELRCDPISGHTALYWYRQSLGQGLEFLIYFQGNSAPDKSGLPSDRFSAERTGGSVSTLTIQRTQQEDSAVYLCASSLSTSTEAFFGQGTRLTVV.

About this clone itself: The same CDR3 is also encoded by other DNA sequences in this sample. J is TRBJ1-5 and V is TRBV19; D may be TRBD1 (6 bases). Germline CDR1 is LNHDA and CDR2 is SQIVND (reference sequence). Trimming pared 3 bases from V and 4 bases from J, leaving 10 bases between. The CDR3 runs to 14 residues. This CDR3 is CASSIDRRNQPQHF. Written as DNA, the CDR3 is TGTGCCAGTAGTATTGACAGGAGAAATCAGCCCCAGCATTTT.

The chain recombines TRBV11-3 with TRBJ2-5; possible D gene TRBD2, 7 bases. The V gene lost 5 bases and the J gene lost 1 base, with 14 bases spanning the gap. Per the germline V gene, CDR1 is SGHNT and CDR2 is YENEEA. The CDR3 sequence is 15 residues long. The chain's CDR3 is CASSNPAGAQETQYF. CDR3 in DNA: TGTGCCAGCAGCAACCCGGCGGGGGCCCAAGAGACCCAGTACTTC.

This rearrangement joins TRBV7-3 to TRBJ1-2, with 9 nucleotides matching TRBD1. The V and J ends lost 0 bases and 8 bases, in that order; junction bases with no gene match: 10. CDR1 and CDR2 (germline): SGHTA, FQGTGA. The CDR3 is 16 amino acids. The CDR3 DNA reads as TGTGCCAGCAGCTTAACCCCCCGGACAGGGGCAGGGGGCTACACCTTC. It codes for CASSLTPRTGAGGYTF.

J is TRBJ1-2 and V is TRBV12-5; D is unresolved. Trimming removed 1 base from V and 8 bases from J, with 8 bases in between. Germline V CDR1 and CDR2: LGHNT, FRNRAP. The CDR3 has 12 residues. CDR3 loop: CASGLAENGYTF. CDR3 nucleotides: TGTGCTAGTGGTTTGGCCGAGAACGGCTACACCTTC.

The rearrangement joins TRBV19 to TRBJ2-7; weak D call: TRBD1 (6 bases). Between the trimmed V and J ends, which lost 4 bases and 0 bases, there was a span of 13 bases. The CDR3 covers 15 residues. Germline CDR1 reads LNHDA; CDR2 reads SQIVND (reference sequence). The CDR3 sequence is CASSTWTASSYEQYF. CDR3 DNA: TGTGCCAGTAGTACTTGGACAGCGAGCTCCTACGAGCAGTACTTC.

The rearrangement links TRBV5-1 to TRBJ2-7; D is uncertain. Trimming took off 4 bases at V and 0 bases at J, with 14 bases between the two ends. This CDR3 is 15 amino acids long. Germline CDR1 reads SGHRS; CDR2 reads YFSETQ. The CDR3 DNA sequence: TGCGCCAGCAGCGATTCCCCGGGTCCCTCCTACGAGCAGTACTTC. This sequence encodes CASSDSPGPSYEQYF.

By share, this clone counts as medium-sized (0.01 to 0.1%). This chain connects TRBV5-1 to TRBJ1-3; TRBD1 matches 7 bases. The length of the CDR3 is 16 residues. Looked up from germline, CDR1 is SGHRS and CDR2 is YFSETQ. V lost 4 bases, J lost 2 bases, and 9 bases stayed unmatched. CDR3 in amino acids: CASSDPGQAAGNTIYF. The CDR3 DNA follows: TGCGCCAGCAGCGACCCAGGACAGGCAGCTGGAAACACCATATATTTT. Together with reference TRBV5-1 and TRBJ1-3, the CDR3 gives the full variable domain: KAGVTQTPRYLIKTRGQQVTLSCSPISGHRSVSWYQQTPGQGLQFLFEYFSETQRNKGNFPGRFSGRQFSNSRSEMNVSTLELGDSALYLCASSDPGQAAGNTIYFGEGSWLTVV.

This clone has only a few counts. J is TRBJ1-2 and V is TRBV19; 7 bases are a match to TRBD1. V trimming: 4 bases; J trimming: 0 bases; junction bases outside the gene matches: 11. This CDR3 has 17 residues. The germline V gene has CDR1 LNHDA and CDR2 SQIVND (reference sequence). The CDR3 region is CASSTRRGQETNYGYTF. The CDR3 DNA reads TGTGCCAGTAGTACCAGAAGAGGACAGGAGACTAACTATGGCTACACCTTC.

The CDR3 protein is CARSPPGVRKLFF. The DNA of the CDR3 is TGTGCCAGAAGCCCGCCGGGGGTAAGGAAACTGTTTTTT. This rearrangement joins TRBV5-3 to TRBJ1-4, with a possible D match to TRBD1 (5 bases). TRBV5-3 is treated as an ORF (open reading frame) with a function not yet certain. Trimming cost V 4 bases and J 11 bases, with 15 bases left between them. The CDR3 totals 13 residues.

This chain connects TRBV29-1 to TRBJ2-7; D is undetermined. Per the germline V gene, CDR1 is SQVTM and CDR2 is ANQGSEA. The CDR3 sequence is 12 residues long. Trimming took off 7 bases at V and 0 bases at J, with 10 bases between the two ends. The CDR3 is CSAGRSSYEQYF. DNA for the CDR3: TGCAGCGCCGGCAGGAGCTCCTACGAGCAGTACTTC.

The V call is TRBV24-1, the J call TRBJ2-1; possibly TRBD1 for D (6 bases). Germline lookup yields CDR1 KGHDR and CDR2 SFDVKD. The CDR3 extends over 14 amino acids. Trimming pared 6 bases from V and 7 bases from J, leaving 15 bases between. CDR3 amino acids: CATSLTGLGNEQFF. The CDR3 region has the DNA TGTGCCACCAGTCTAACAGGGCTGGGGAATGAGCAGTTCTTC.

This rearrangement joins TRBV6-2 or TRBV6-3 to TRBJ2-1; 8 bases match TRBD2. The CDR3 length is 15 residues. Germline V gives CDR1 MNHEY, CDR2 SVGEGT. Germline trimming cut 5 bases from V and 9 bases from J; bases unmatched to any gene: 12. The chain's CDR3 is CASSPGLAFLGEQFF. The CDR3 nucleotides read TGTGCCAGCAGTCCCGGACTAGCTTTTTTAGGTGAGCAGTTCTTC.

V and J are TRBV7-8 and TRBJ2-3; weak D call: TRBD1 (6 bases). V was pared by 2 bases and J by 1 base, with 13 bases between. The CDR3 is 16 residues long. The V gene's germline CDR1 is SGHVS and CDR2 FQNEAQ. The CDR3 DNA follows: TGTGCCAGCAGCTTATCAGGCAGGGGAGGCACAGATACGCAGTATTTT. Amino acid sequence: CASSLSGRGGTDTQYF.